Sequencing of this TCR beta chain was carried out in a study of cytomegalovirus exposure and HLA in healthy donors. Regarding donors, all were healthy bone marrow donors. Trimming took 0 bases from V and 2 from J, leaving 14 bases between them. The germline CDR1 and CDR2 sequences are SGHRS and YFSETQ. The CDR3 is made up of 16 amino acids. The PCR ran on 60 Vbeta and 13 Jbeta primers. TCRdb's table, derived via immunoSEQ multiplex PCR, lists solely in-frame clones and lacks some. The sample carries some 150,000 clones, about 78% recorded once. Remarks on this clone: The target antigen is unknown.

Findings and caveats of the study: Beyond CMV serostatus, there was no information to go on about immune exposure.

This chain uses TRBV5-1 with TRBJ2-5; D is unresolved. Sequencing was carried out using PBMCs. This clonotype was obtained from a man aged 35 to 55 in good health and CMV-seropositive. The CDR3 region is CASSLGLLEPQETQYF. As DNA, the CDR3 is TGCGCCAGCAGCTTGGGGCTTCTGGAGCCACAAGAGACCCAGTACTTC.